This entry concerns a single T cell receptor (beta chain). The CDR3 runs to 17 residues. Trimming took 7 bases from V and 9 from J; bases not matched to a gene: 20. The V gene's germline CDR1 is SGHRS and CDR2 YFSETQ. The data derive from a study of blood T cell repertoires in COVID-19. Study in general: T cells, B-cell-depleted T cells, or PBMCs provided the cDNA or gDNA that served as material.

One Seattle source followed patients from active infection through their disease course. Produced via immunoSEQ multiplex PCR; TCRdb's table is partial and in-frame only. The data contain about 260,000 clones, around 86% of them singletons. The sequence was obtained from a woman between 55 and 75 years old with COVID-19, enrolled during active disease. The rearrangement joins TRBV5-1 to TRBJ2-1; the match to TRBD2 covers 9 bases. Specimen: peripheral blood. The CDR3 DNA follows: TGCGCCAGCGGCTCAATGCTAGCGGGGCCCAAGGGGGTTGAGCAGTTCTTC. Protein product: CASGSMLAGPKGVEQFF.